The next 24 T cell receptor beta chains were all read from a single sample in a study of beta chain features in type 1 diabetes (dated by TCRdb to 2016 to 2019). General conclusions and limits of the study: Type 1 diabetes patients showed a moderate but significant shortening of TCRB CDR3 length in all four CD4+ subsets.

Library preparation was by the immunoSEQ multiplex PCR assay. The entire isolated RNA was reverse transcribed using the High Capacity cDNA Reverse Transcription Kit, and thus expressed TCRB transcripts were sequenced. Held by TCRdb, this immuneACCESS table contains in-frame sequences only and omits some clones. Under half of the omission traces to an unresolved V gene where checked; the cause of the rest is unknown. This sample lists roughly 340,000 clones; 13% were detected once. Roughly 0.015% of the sample goes to the ten largest clones. Antigen specificity for these receptors is unknown. Sample: naive CD4+ T cells from blood. Read against the paper, the sample's cell subset or site label means: true naive CD4+ T cells. The source of these receptors is a woman younger than 30 with type 1 diabetes.

The table lists this clone with a few counts. The chain joins TRBV28 to TRBJ2-1, with a possible D match to TRBD2 (5 bases). The V end was cut by 7 bases, the J end by 1 base, with 8 bases between. The CDR3 contains 13 residues. Germline V gene lookup returns CDR1 MDHEN and CDR2 SYDVKM. CDR3 loop: CASTDSSYNEQFF. CDR3 in DNA: TGTGCCAGCACGGACTCTTCCTACAATGAGCAGTTCTTC.

This clone was seen a few times. The rearrangement joins TRBV4-2 to TRBJ1-4; possibly TRBD1 for D (6 bases). Trimming took 0 bases from V and 8 from J, leaving 34 bases between them. There are 22 residues in the CDR3. Germline V lookup: CDR1 LGHNA, CDR2 YNFKEQ. CDR3 region: CASSQDDVRRQGRTYSGEKLFF. The CDR3 DNA sequence: TGTGCCAGCAGCCAAGACGATGTCCGGCGGCAGGGGCGAACCTACTCGGGCGAAAAACTGTTTTTT.

The chain couples TRBV14 to TRBJ2-1; 15 positions match TRBD2. After removal of 5 bases from V and 6 bases from J, the junction contained 8 bases not matched to a gene. The CDR3 length is 17 residues. Germline lookup yields CDR1 SGHDN and CDR2 FVKESK. CDR3 sequence (DNA): TGTGCCAGCAGCTACCGTCCGGGACTAGCGGGAGGCAATGAGCAGTTCTTC. Amino acid sequence: CASSYRPGLAGGNEQFF.

As concerns this clone: The same CDR3 is also encoded by other DNA sequences in this sample. The chain uses TRBV7-9 and TRBJ2-1; D remains unclear. V was pared by 3 bases and J by 0 bases, with 9 bases between. In germline, CDR1 is SEHNR, CDR2 FQNEAQ (reference sequence). CDR3 length: 15 amino acids. DNA of the CDR3: TGTGCCAGCAGCTTGCGTGGTAGCTCCTACAATGAGCAGTTCTTC. Its protein product is CASSLRGSSYNEQFF.

This clone was counted a few times. This chain uses TRBV19 with TRBJ2-3; 7 bases agree with TRBD1. With V trimmed by 6 bases and J by 0 bases, 9 bases remained unmatched. There are 16 residues in the CDR3. Germline CDR1 and CDR2: LNHDA and SQIVND (reference sequence). The CDR3 DNA reads TGTGCCAGTAGCCTCAACAGGGGCCGAAGCACAGATACGCAGTATTTT. Protein sequence: CASSLNRGRSTDTQYF.

The V gene is TRBV5-4, the J gene TRBJ1-2, with 9 bases fitting TRBD1. CDR3 length: 16 residues. Germline-derived CDR1 and CDR2 are SGHNT and YYREEE (reference sequence). The trim removed 2 bases at V and 8 bases at J, leaving 13 bases unmatched. Here the CDR3 reads CASSFGRGQGELGYTF. The CDR3 nucleotides are TGTGCCAGCAGCTTCGGAAGGGGACAGGGAGAGCTCGGCTACACCTTC. The full variable domain, with the rest looked up from reference TRBV5-4 and TRBJ1-2, is ETGVTQSPTHLIKTRGQQVTLRCSSQSGHNTVSWYQQALGQGPQFIFQYYREEENGRGNFPPRFSGLQFPNYSSELNVNALELDDSALYLCASSFGRGQGELGYTFGSGTRLTVV.

The chain couples TRBV18 to TRBJ2-2, with D hard to call. Trimming stripped 0 bases from V and 0 bases from J, with 14 bases between. This CDR3 has 18 residues. Germline V CDR1 and CDR2: KGHSH, LQKENI. In DNA form, the CDR3 reads TGTGCCAGCTCACCACCGGATTCCTGGGCCCCGAACACCGGGGAGCTGTTTTTT. Residues: CASSPPDSWAPNTGELFF.

The V and J genes are TRBV5-1 and TRBJ1-4; 10 bases fit TRBD1. The CDR3 consists of 14 residues. Germline V gene sequence: CDR1 SGHRS, CDR2 YFSETQ. V was clipped by 5 bases and J by 2 bases; unmatched bases: 0. CDR3 residues: CASRGQGTNEKLFF. DNA for the CDR3: TGCGCCAGCAGGGGACAGGGGACTAATGAAAAACTGTTTTTT.

This clone came up a few times. This rearrangement joins TRBV29-1 to TRBJ2-3; tentatively, D is TRBD1 (7 bases). V lost 3 bases and J 1 base, leaving 11 bases between the germline ends. The CDR3 is 14 amino acids. Germline V gene data show CDR1 as SQVTM and CDR2 as ANQGSEA. The CDR3 nucleotides are TGCAGCGTTGAGGCCAGGGGGGGCACAGATACGCAGTATTTT. Residues: CSVEARGGTDTQYF.

The chain couples TRBV30 to TRBJ2-1, with 10 bases lining up with TRBD2. Germline V gives CDR1 GTSNPN, CDR2 SVGIG (reference sequence). Trimming cost V 5 bases and J 6 bases; bases outside gene matches: 7. The CDR3 is made up of 14 amino acids. The DNA for the CDR3 is TGTGCCTGGGGGACTAGCGTGATACTCAATGAGCAGTTCTTC. This encodes CAWGTSVILNEQFF.

The CDR3 region has the DNA TGTGCCAGCAGTGACTTGGGACTATTCACCGGGGAGCTGTTTTTT. Translating it yields CASSDLGLFTGELFF. V usage is TRBV2 and J usage is TRBJ2-2; TRBD2 aligns across 7 bases. Per the germline V gene, CDR1 is SNHLY and CDR2 is FYNNEI. The CDR3 length is 15 residues. V lost 3 bases and J lost 4; bases outside the gene matches: 5.

The CDR3 protein is CASSVGTGWNTEAFF. CDR3 sequence (DNA): TGCGCCAGCAGCGTGGGGACAGGGTGGAACACTGAAGCTTTCTTT. The chain combines TRBV5-1 with TRBJ1-1; TRBD1 matches 9 bases. The germline V gene encodes CDR1 SGHRS and CDR2 YFSETQ. Losses at the gene ends were 4 bases for V and 1 base for J; bases not matched to a gene: 5. This CDR3 region has 15 residues. The full variable domain, in which reference TRBV5-1 and TRBJ1-1 provide the parts outside the CDR3, is KAGVTQTPRYLIKTRGQQVTLSCSPISGHRSVSWYQQTPGQGLQFLFEYFSETQRNKGNFPGRFSGRQFSNSRSEMNVSTLELGDSALYLCASSVGTGWNTEAFFGQGTRLTVV.

This clone turned up a few times. This chain uses TRBV27 with TRBJ1-1; D is unclear. From germline, CDR1 is MNHEY and CDR2 SMNVEV (reference sequence). V gave up 9 bases and J gave up 8 bases, with 22 bases separating them. The CDR3 consists of 14 residues. The CDR3 sequence: CASRSGRVRTEAFF. The CDR3 DNA is TGTGCCAGTAGAAGCGGGAGGGTTCGAACGGAAGCTTTCTTT.

The chain combines TRBV7-9 with TRBJ2-7; D possibly corresponds to TRBD2 (6 bases). Trimming took 7 bases from V and 1 from J, leaving 17 bases between them. CDR1 is SEHNR and CDR2 is FQNEAQ in the germline V gene (reference sequence). The CDR3 extends over 15 amino acids. CDR3 sequence reads: CASTPRLVESYEQYF. As DNA, the CDR3 is TGTGCCAGCACCCCAAGACTAGTGGAATCCTACGAGCAGTACTTC.

The gene calls are TRBV5-1 and TRBJ2-2; 9 nucleotides match TRBD1. V lost 4 bases and J lost 3; bases outside the gene matches: 7. CDR1 SGHRS and CDR2 YFSETQ come from the germline V gene. This CDR3 is built from 16 residues. The CDR3 DNA reads TGCGCCAGCAGCCCGGGACAGGGCACGGACACCGGGGAGCTGTTTTTT. Translating it yields CASSPGQGTDTGELFF.

This clone was found a few times. The chain has TRBV7-7 and TRBJ2-3; tentative D call: TRBD2 (5 bases). CDR3 size: 15 residues. Germline V CDR1 and CDR2: SSHAT, FNYEAQ (reference sequence). V was clipped by 1 base and J by 4 bases, with 12 bases between them. The CDR3 region has the DNA TGTGCCAGCAGCTTAGACCTTGGGAGTGCAGATACGCAGTATTTT. It encodes CASSLDLGSADTQYF.

The chain carries TRBV5-4 and TRBJ1-2; D unresolved. This CDR3 has 14 amino acids. V was pared by 0 bases and J by 8 bases, with 14 bases between. Germline V lookup: CDR1 SGHNT, CDR2 YYREEE (reference sequence). The CDR3 bases are TGTGCCAGCAGCTTGGTTGGGCAGCTCGAGGGCTACACCTTC. Translating it yields CASSLVGQLEGYTF.

The chain carries TRBV13 and TRBJ2-3; D might be TRBD2 (6 bases). The CDR3 is made up of 16 amino acids. Trimming removed 6 bases from V and 5 bases from J, with 21 bases in between. Per the germline V gene, CDR1 is PRHDT and CDR2 is FYEKMQ (reference sequence). The CDR3 region has the DNA TGTGCCAGCAGTTCCTGGGTGGAGGGGCGACAAGATACGCAGTATTTT. This gives the protein CASSSWVEGRQDTQYF.

V and J are TRBV5-1 and TRBJ2-1, with 11 nucleotides matching TRBD1. V shed 7 bases and J 0 bases; nucleotides not matched to a gene: 9. This CDR3 is built from 17 residues. CDR1 and CDR2 (germline): SGHRS, YFSETQ. CDR3 amino acids: CASSGTGGMSSYNEQFF. CDR3 DNA: TGCGCCAGCTCCGGGACAGGGGGAATGAGCTCCTACAATGAGCAGTTCTTC.

This chain connects TRBV4-3 to TRBJ1-2; no reliable D call. The CDR3 loop spans 14 amino acids. V was cut by 4 bases and J by 4 bases, with 13 bases left in between. Germline CDR1 and CDR2: LGHNA and YSLEER. CDR3 protein: CASSPETSGYGYTF. As DNA, the CDR3 is TGCGCCAGCAGCCCCGAGACATCAGGCTATGGCTACACCTTC.

This clone was detected a few times. The genes are TRBV9 and TRBJ2-3, with TRBD2 matching over 11 bases. This CDR3 contains 15 residues. Germline V gene sequence: CDR1 SGDLS, CDR2 YYNGEE. The ends lost 5 bases at V and 5 bases at J; junction bases unmatched: 7. The CDR3 DNA follows: TGTGCCAGCAGTCGACTTGGACTAGCGGGAGATACGCAGTATTTT. Amino acids: CASSRLGLAGDTQYF.

This chain joins TRBV5-4 and TRBJ1-3, with 11 bases matching TRBD1. The J segment lost 0 bases and the V segment lost 4 bases, leaving 6 bases of the junction unmatched. This CDR3 comprises 17 residues. The germline gives CDR1 SGHNT, CDR2 YYREEE (reference sequence). CDR3 sequence (DNA): TGTGCCAGCAGCGGAGGGACAGGGGGTAGCTCTGGAAACACCATATATTTT. Protein sequence: CASSGGTGGSSGNTIYF.

This clone was counted only a few times. The chain employs TRBV11-2 and TRBJ2-1, with 14 bases identical to TRBD2. Germline-derived CDR1 and CDR2 are SGHAT and FQNNGV. The CDR3 is 15 residues long. V lost 5 bases and J lost 8; bases outside the gene matches: 5. The CDR3 DNA reads TGTGCCAGCAGCCCCGGGACTAGCGGGAGATATGAGCAGTTCTTC. Amino acid sequence: CASSPGTSGRYEQFF. The full variable domain, with the rest looked up from reference TRBV11-2 and TRBJ2-1, is EAGVAQSPRYKIIEKRQSVAFWCNPISGHATLYWYQQILGQGPKLLIQFQNNGVVDDSQLPKDRFSAERLKGVDSTLKIQPAKLEDSAVYLCASSPGTSGRYEQFFGPGTRLTVL.

The chain uses TRBV30 and TRBJ2-1, with 10 bases lining up with TRBD2. V lost 8 bases, J lost 4 bases, and 20 bases stayed unmatched. There are 18 residues in the CDR3. Germline CDR1 GTSNPN, CDR2 SVGIG (reference sequence). CDR3 DNA sequence: TGTGCCAGATCAAAATCCCCTAGCGGGGGCTCGGTGTACAATGAGCAGTTCTTC. Its translation is CARSKSPSGGSVYNEQFF.